These 25 T cell receptor beta chains were sequenced from one sample in a study of siplizumab effects on memory and regulatory T cells. The protocol was immunoSEQ multiplex PCR, while the TCRdb copy is restricted to in-frame clones and leaves out a portion. There are 99,000 or so clones in the sample; about 93% occur only once, and 0.55% to 0.7% lies in the top ten. Sequenced material: Tregs sorted from blood. These receptor sequences come from a human donor in good health.

This chain joins TRBV4-3 and TRBJ2-3, with a tentative D call TRBD1 (5 bases). Germline assignment: CDR1 LGHNA and CDR2 YSLEER. The CDR3 is 15 residues long. V lost 0 bases to trimming and J lost 5 bases, with 12 bases between them. CDR3 in amino acids: CASSQEKGFRDTQYF. The DNA for the CDR3 is TGCGCCAGCAGCCAAGAAAAGGGGTTCCGAGATACGCAGTATTTT.

This chain connects TRBV4-3 to TRBJ1-1, with D unresolved. Trimming pared 0 bases from V and 5 bases from J, leaving 10 bases between. CDR3 length equals 14 residues. In germline, CDR1 is LGHNA, CDR2 YSLEER. In DNA form, the CDR3 reads TGCGCCAGCAGCCAAGAGTCAACGGGGACTGAAGCTTTCTTT. Its protein is CASSQESTGTEAFF.

This chain connects TRBV5-1 to TRBJ2-3; unclear D gene. The CDR3 consists of 13 residues. CDR1 is SGHRS and CDR2 is YFSETQ in the germline V gene. V dropped 4 bases and J dropped 4 bases, with 10 bases sitting between them. The CDR3, as DNA: TGCGCCAGCAGCGCCTATTATGCAGATACGCAGTATTTT. Translated: CASSAYYADTQYF. The full variable domain, with the rest looked up from reference TRBV5-1 and TRBJ2-3, is KAGVTQTPRYLIKTRGQQVTLSCSPISGHRSVSWYQQTPGQGLQFLFEYFSETQRNKGNFPGRFSGRQFSNSRSEMNVSTLELGDSALYLCASSAYYADTQYFGPGTRLTVL.

The V gene is TRBV30, the J gene TRBJ1-2, with D possibly matching TRBD1 (5 bases). The CDR3 runs 12 residues. Trimming cost V 3 bases and J 4 bases, with 9 bases left between them. Germline loops: CDR1 GTSNPN, CDR2 SVGIG (reference sequence). This CDR3 reads CAWRWRGYGYTF. As DNA, the CDR3 is TGTGCCTGGAGGTGGAGGGGCTATGGCTACACCTTC. Supplemented by reference TRBV30 and TRBJ1-2, the full variable domain reads SQTIHQWPATLVQPVGSPLSLECTVEGTSNPNLYWYRQAAGRGLQLLFYSVGIGQISSEVPQNLSASRPQDRQFILSSKKLLLSDSGFYLCAWRWRGYGYTFGSGTRLTVV.

This chain links TRBV5-1 with TRBJ2-5; 7 bases fit TRBD2. Germline V CDR1 and CDR2: SGHRS, YFSETQ. The trim removed 7 bases at V and 5 bases at J, leaving 8 bases unmatched. This CDR3 spans 13 amino acids. CDR3 in DNA: TGCGCCAGCCGGACGGCGGGAGAGGAGACCCAGTACTTC. Its protein is CASRTAGEETQYF. Together with reference TRBV5-1 and TRBJ2-5, the CDR3 gives the full variable domain: KAGVTQTPRYLIKTRGQQVTLSCSPISGHRSVSWYQQTPGQGLQFLFEYFSETQRNKGNFPGRFSGRQFSNSRSEMNVSTLELGDSALYLCASRTAGEETQYFGPGTRLLVL.

In nucleotides, the CDR3 is TGCGCCAGCAGCTTGGTCCTAGCGGGGTACAATGAGCAGTTCTTC. This codes for CASSLVLAGYNEQFF. This chain connects TRBV5-1 to TRBJ2-1; 9 bases are a match to TRBD2. CDR1 is SGHRS and CDR2 is YFSETQ in the germline V gene. This CDR3 region has 15 residues. The V segment lost 0 bases and the J segment 4 bases; nucleotides outside the gene matches: 2.

The genes are TRBV19 and TRBJ1-1; D is unresolved. V was clipped by 3 bases and J by 11 bases, with 16 bases between them. Germline-derived CDR1 and CDR2 are LNHDA and SQIVND (reference sequence). The CDR3 runs to 13 residues. CDR3 protein: CASSILGRVSAFF. The DNA of the CDR3 is TGTGCCAGTAGTATTCTCGGACGGGTATCCGCTTTCTTT.

A single count supports this clone. The chain carries TRBV5-1 and TRBJ1-2; possibly TRBD1 for D (6 bases). CDR1 and CDR2 (germline): SGHRS, YFSETQ. The germline V and J ends were trimmed by 4 bases and 4 bases, with 11 bases remaining between them. CDR3 length: 13 amino acids. The CDR3, as DNA: TGCGCCAGCAGCGAACAGGGAAGCTATGGCTACACCTTC. It codes for CASSEQGSYGYTF.

The V call is TRBV5-1, the J call TRBJ2-1, with 7 nucleotides matching TRBD1. The CDR3 sequence is 14 residues long. V was pared by 4 bases and J by 5 bases, with 6 bases of the junction left unmatched. Germline V gives CDR1 SGHRS, CDR2 YFSETQ. This chain's CDR3 is CASSAHGTDNEQFF. The CDR3 DNA reads TGCGCCAGCAGCGCCCACGGGACAGACAATGAGCAGTTCTTC.

The chain recombines TRBV5-1 with TRBJ2-1; 11 positions match TRBD2. V shed 0 bases, J shed 7 bases, and the junction held 6 bases outside the gene matches. The CDR3 consists of 16 residues. Germline CDR1 and CDR2: SGHRS and YFSETQ. DNA of the CDR3: TGCGCCAGCAGCTTGGTGCCCGGGACTAGCGGTAATGAGCAGTTCTTC. This encodes CASSLVPGTSGNEQFF.

This chain links TRBV7-3 with TRBJ2-7; 10 nucleotides align to TRBD1. V lost 0 bases to trimming and J lost 2 bases; unmatched junction nucleotides: 1. Per the germline V gene, CDR1 is SGHTA and CDR2 is FQGTGA. This CDR3 contains 15 residues. CDR3 in DNA: TGTGCCAGCAGCTTAACCGGGACAGGGGCCTACGAGCAGTACTTC. Translated, it gives CASSLTGTGAYEQYF.

The chain is built from TRBV5-6 and TRBJ1-1; D is perhaps TRBD1 (5 bases). Trimming stripped 3 bases from V and 0 bases from J, with 12 bases between. Germline V CDR1 and CDR2: SGHDT, YYEEEE. This CDR3 comprises 15 residues. CDR3 nucleotide sequence: TGTGCCAGCAGCTGGGCGGGGCGGATGAACACTGAAGCTTTCTTT. It encodes CASSWAGRMNTEAFF. The whole variable domain, filled in from reference TRBV5-6 and TRBJ1-1, reads DAGVTQSPTHLIKTRGQQVTLRCSPKSGHDTVSWYQQALGQGPQFIFQYYEEEERQRGNFPDRFSGHQFPNYSSELNVNALLLGDSALYLCASSWAGRMNTEAFFGQGTRLTVV.

The chain carries TRBV7-9 and TRBJ2-3; perhaps TRBD1 as D (6 bases). There are 14 residues in the CDR3. V shed 5 bases and J shed 1 base, with 10 bases lying between them. CDR1 SEHNR and CDR2 FQNEAQ come from the germline V gene (reference sequence). The CDR3 DNA follows: TGTGCCAGCAGCGCCTCAGGGGGCACAGATACGCAGTATTTT. Amino acids: CASSASGGTDTQYF.

This chain uses TRBV19 with TRBJ1-2; D perhaps matches TRBD1 (5 bases). Trimming pared 9 bases from V and 4 bases from J, leaving 18 bases between. CDR3 length: 14 amino acids. Germline V gene data show CDR1 as LNHDA and CDR2 as SQIVND (reference sequence). The CDR3 nucleotides are TGTGCCAGCCACACCCAGGGAGGAGGCTATGGCTACACCTTC. The encoded protein is CASHTQGGGYGYTF.

The chain joins TRBV25-1 to TRBJ1-4; 8 bases map to TRBD1. The CDR3 totals 15 residues. Germline trimming cut 5 bases from V and 7 bases from J; bases unmatched to any gene: 9. Germline V gives CDR1 MGHDK, CDR2 SYGVNS. CDR3 residues: CASSPNQGAREKLFF. The DNA of the CDR3 is TGTGCCAGCAGTCCGAACCAGGGGGCGCGTGAAAAACTGTTTTTT.

The J gene is TRBJ1-3, the V gene TRBV7-9; the D gene is possibly TRBD1 (5 bases). The V and J ends lost 5 bases and 3 bases respectively, with 20 bases between them. Germline values: CDR1 SEHNR, CDR2 FQNEAQ (reference sequence). CDR3 size: 17 residues. The CDR3 sequence is CASSLIGRGTGGNTIYF. The CDR3, as DNA: TGTGCCAGCAGCCTCATTGGGAGAGGGACCGGTGGAAACACCATATATTTT.

The rearrangement links TRBV5-6 to TRBJ2-4; D unclear. This CDR3 comprises 16 residues. The germline V gene has CDR1 SGHDT and CDR2 YYEEEE. Trimming removed 3 bases at V and 1 base at J, with 14 bases between. CDR3 sequence reads: CASSSPEDGAKNIQYF. CDR3 DNA sequence: TGTGCCAGCAGCTCCCCCGAGGACGGGGCCAAAAACATTCAGTACTTC. The full variable domain, with the rest looked up from reference TRBV5-6 and TRBJ2-4, is DAGVTQSPTHLIKTRGQQVTLRCSPKSGHDTVSWYQQALGQGPQFIFQYYEEEERQRGNFPDRFSGHQFPNYSSELNVNALLLGDSALYLCASSSPEDGAKNIQYFGAGTRLSVL.

V is TRBV6-5 and J is TRBJ1-2; 11 bases line up with TRBD1. Germline lookup yields CDR1 MNHEY and CDR2 SVGAGI. The CDR3 runs to 15 residues. The J segment lost 5 bases and the V segment lost 5 bases, leaving 7 bases of the junction unmatched. The CDR3 loop is CASSRGQGASYGYTF. The CDR3 DNA is TGTGCCAGCAGTCGCGGACAGGGGGCCTCTTATGGCTACACCTTC.

The chain combines TRBV5-1 with TRBJ2-7; D may be TRBD2 (6 bases). Trimming shortened V by 5 bases and J by 5 bases, and 14 bases separated the two germline ends. Germline loops: CDR1 SGHRS, CDR2 YFSETQ. The CDR3 has 13 residues. CDR3: CASSGRPGDEQYF. The CDR3 DNA sequence: TGCGCCAGCAGTGGGAGGCCGGGTGACGAGCAGTACTTC.

The J gene is TRBJ2-6, the V gene TRBV19, with D uncertain. The germline V gene encodes CDR1 LNHDA and CDR2 SQIVND (reference sequence). CDR3 length equals 13 residues. The V end lost 7 bases, the J end lost 2 bases, and 6 bases lay between the germline ends. The CDR3 region has the DNA TGTGCCAGTACACGGACTGGGGCCAACGTCCTGACTTTC. Translation: CASTRTGANVLTF.

V is TRBV25-1 and J is TRBJ2-7; D is unclear. The germline CDR1 and CDR2 sequences are MGHDK and SYGVNS. The germline V and J ends were trimmed by 5 bases and 4 bases, with 9 bases remaining between them. This CDR3 is 12 amino acids long. CDR3 DNA sequence: TGTGCCAGCAGTAAGATTGGGTACGAGCAGTACTTC. Protein product: CASSKIGYEQYF.

The CDR3 region has the DNA TGTGCCAGCAGAAACGCCGGGACAGGGGGAGAGCAGTACTTC. It is translated as CASRNAGTGGEQYF. The chain uses TRBV6-6 and TRBJ2-7; 11 bases are shared with TRBD1. This CDR3 has 14 residues. V was clipped by 6 bases and J by 7 bases; unmatched bases: 8. The germline gives CDR1 MNHNY, CDR2 SVGAGI (reference sequence).

V usage is TRBV2 and J usage is TRBJ1-6; a possible D gene is TRBD1 (5 bases). Germline V CDR1 and CDR2: SNHLY, FYNNEI. Trimming shortened V by 8 bases and J by 7 bases, and 12 bases separated the two germline ends. The CDR3 is 13 residues long. CDR3 bases: TGTGCCAGCTCCGGGACGGTAAATTCACCCCTCCACTTT. Protein product: CASSGTVNSPLHF.

The gene calls are TRBV5-1 and TRBJ1-2, with D possibly TRBD1 on 5 matching bases. CDR1 is SGHRS, CDR2 YFSETQ, per germline. Trimming removed 3 bases at V and 4 bases at J, with 16 bases between. The CDR3 is made up of 15 amino acids. CDR3 loop: CASSYDRGSRYGYTF. CDR3 in DNA: TGCGCCAGCAGCTATGACCGGGGCAGCCGCTATGGCTACACCTTC.

The chain uses TRBV30 and TRBJ2-5; 10 nucleotides match TRBD2. The CDR3 sequence is 14 residues long. Germline V gene lookup returns CDR1 GTSNPN and CDR2 SVGIG (reference sequence). V gave up 0 bases and J gave up 5 bases; unmatched junction bases: 3. The CDR3 sequence: CAWSVAGGRETQYF. Written as DNA, the CDR3 is TGTGCCTGGAGTGTAGCGGGAGGGAGGGAGACCCAGTACTTC.